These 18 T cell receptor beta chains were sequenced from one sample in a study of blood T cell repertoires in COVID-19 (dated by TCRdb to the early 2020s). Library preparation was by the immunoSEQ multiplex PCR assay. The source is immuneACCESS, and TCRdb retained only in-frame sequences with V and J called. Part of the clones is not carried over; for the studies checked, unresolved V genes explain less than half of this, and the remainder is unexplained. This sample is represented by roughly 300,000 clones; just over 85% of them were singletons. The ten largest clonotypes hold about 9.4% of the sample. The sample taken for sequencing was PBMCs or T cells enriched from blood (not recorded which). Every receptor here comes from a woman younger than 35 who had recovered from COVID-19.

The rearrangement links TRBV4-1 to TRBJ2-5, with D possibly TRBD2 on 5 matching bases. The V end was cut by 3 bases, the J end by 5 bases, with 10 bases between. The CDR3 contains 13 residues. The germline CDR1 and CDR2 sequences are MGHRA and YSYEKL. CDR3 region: CASSHGGLETQYF. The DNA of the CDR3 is TGCGCCAGCAGCCACGGCGGGCTGGAGACCCAGTACTTC.

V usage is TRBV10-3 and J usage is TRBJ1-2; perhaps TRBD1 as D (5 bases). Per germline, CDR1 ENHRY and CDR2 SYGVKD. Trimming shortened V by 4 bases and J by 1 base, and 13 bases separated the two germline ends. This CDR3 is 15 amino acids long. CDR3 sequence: CAISGLLTVNYGYTF. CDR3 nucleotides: TGTGCCATCAGTGGCTTGCTGACAGTTAACTATGGCTACACCTTC.

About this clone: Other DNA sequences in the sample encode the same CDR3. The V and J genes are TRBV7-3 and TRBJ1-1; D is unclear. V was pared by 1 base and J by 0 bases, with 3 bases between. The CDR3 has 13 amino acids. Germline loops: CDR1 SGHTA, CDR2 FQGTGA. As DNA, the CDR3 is TGTGCCAGCAGCTTAAGCGTGAACACTGAAGCTTTCTTT. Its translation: CASSLSVNTEAFF.

The CDR3 protein is CASSPALGTQETQYF. The CDR3, as DNA: TGTGCCAGCAGCCCAGCGCTAGGTACCCAAGAGACCCAGTACTTC. The chain has TRBV3-1 (or the pseudogene TRBV3-2) and TRBJ2-5; the D is unclear. The ends were cut back, 4 bases at V and 1 base at J, with 13 bases in the middle. This CDR3 region has 15 residues. The V gene's germline CDR1 is LGHDT and CDR2 YNNKEL (reference sequence).

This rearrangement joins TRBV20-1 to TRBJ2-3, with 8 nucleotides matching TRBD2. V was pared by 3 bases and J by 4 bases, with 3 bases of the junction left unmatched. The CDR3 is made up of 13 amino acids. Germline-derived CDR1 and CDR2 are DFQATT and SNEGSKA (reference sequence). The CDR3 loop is CSASERESDTQYF. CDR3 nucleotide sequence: TGCAGTGCTAGTGAGCGGGAGTCAGATACGCAGTATTTT.

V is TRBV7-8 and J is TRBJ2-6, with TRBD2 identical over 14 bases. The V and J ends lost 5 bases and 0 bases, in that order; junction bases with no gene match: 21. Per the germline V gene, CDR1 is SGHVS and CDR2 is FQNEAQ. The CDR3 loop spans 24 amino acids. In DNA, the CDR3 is TGTGCCAGCAGCCCGAGGGCCCTCCTTGGACTAGCGGGAGGTCCCTTCTCTGGGGCCAACGTCCTGACTTTC. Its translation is CASSPRALLGLAGGPFSGANVLTF.

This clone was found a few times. The CDR3 protein is CASSLDGYGYTF. CDR3 bases: TGTGCCAGCAGCTTAGACGGCTATGGCTACACCTTC. The chain links TRBV13 to TRBJ1-2; D ambiguous. V lost 1 base to trimming and J lost 4 bases, with 4 bases between them. The CDR3 contains 12 residues. The germline gives CDR1 PRHDT, CDR2 FYEKMQ (reference sequence).

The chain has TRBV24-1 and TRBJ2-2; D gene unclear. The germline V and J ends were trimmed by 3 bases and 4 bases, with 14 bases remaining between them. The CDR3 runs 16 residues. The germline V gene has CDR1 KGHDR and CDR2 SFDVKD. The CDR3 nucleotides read TGTGCCACCAGTGATGGAGTGAGTCAACTCACCGGGGAGCTGTTTTTT. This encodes CATSDGVSQLTGELFF.

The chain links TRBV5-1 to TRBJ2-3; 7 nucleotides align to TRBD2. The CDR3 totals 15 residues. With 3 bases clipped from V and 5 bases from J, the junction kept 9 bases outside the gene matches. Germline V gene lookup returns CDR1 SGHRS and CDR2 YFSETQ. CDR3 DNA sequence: TGCGCCAGCAGCTGGGGGGGGACCCCGCAAGATACGCAGTATTTT. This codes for CASSWGGTPQDTQYF.

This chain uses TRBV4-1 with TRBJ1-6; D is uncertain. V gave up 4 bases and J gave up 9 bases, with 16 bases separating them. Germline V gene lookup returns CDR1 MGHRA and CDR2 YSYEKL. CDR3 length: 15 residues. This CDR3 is CASSPETSPGSPLHF. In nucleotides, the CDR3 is TGCGCCAGCAGCCCAGAGACCTCCCCAGGTTCACCCCTCCACTTT.

The CDR3 reads CASAGTSGQETQYF. CDR3 nucleotides: TGTGCCAGCGCCGGGACTAGCGGGCAAGAGACCCAGTACTTC. The chain employs TRBV2 and TRBJ2-5, with 12 bases aligning to TRBD2. The CDR3 loop spans 14 amino acids. Trimming took 8 bases from V and 2 from J; bases not matched to a gene: 3. The V gene's germline CDR1 is SNHLY and CDR2 FYNNEI. Filled out from reference TRBV2 and TRBJ2-5, the complete variable domain reads EPEVTQTPSHQVTQMGQEVILRCVPISNHLYFYWYRQILGQKVEFLVSFYNNEISEKSEIFDDQFSVERPDGSNFTLKIRSTKLEDSAMYFCASAGTSGQETQYFGPGTRLLVL.

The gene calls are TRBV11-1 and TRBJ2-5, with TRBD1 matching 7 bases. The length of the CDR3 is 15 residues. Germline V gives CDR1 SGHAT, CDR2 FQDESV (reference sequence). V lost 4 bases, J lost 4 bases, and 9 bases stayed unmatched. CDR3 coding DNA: TGTGCCAGCAGCTATACCGGACAGGTAGGAGAGACCCAGTACTTC. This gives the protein CASSYTGQVGETQYF.

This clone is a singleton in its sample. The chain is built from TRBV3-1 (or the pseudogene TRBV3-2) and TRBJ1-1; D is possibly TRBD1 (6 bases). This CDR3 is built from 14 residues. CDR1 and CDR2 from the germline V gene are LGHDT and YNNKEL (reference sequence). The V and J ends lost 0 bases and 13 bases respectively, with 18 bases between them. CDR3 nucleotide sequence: TGTGCCAGCAGCCAAGAAGGGGACACCCCGAGATTTTTCTTT. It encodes CASSQEGDTPRFFF.

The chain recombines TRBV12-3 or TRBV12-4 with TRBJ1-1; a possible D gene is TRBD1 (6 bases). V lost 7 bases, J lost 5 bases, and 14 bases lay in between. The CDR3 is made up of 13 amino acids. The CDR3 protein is CASTLQQGTEAFF. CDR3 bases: TGTGCCAGCACCTTGCAACAGGGAACTGAAGCTTTCTTT.

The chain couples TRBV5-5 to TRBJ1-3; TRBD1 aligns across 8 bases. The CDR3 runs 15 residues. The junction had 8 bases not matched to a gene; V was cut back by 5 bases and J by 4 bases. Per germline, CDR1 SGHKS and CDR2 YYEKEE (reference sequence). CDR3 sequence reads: CASRRDRSVGNTIYF. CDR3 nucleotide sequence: TGTGCCAGCAGACGGGACAGGAGTGTGGGAAACACCATATATTTT.

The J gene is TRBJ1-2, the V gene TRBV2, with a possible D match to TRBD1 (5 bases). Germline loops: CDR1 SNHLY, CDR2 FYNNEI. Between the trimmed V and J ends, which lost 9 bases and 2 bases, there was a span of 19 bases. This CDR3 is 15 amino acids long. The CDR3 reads CARNRQGAANYGYTF. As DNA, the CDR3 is TGTGCCAGAAATAGGCAAGGGGCCGCGAACTATGGCTACACCTTC.

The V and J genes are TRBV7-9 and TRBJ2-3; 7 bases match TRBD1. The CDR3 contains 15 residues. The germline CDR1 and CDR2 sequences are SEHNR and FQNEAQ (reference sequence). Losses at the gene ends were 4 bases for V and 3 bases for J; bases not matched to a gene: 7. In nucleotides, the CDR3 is TGTGCCAGCAGCTCCCCTTCACAGGGGACAGATACGCAGTATTTT. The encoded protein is CASSSPSQGTDTQYF.

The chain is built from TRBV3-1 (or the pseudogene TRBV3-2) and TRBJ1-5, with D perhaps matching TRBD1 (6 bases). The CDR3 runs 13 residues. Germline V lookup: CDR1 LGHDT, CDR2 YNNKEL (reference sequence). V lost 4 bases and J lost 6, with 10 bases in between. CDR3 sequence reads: CASSLTRGQPQHF. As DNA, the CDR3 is TGTGCCAGCAGCCTTACCAGGGGTCAGCCCCAGCATTTT.